What follows is one TCR beta chain and its context. Original data processing: Using reference gene primer amplification, nucleated cell counts were estimated. The data were produced by immunoSEQ multiplex PCR, yet TCRdb's version contains in-frame clones alone and is incomplete. V, J and clone size derive from that table, while D and trimming were established from the DNA sequence. The sample includes roughly 100,000 clones, about 76% of them seen just once. The CDR3 sequence is 16 residues long. Germline loops: CDR1 SGHTA, CDR2 FQGNSA. Trimming removed 1 base at V and 5 bases at J, with 12 bases between. This sample stems from a study of blood T cell repertoires in COVID-19. Study information: PBMCs, B-cell-depleted T cells, or T cells were the source of the cDNA or gDNA that made up the material.

This clonotype was sampled from a man older than 75 with acute or convalescent COVID-19. The sequencing sample was made of peripheral blood. This chain connects TRBV7-2 to TRBJ1-6; tentatively, D is TRBD1 (6 bases). CDR3 in amino acids: CASSLVWTVNNSPLHF. For the CDR3, the DNA is TGTGCCAGCAGCTTAGTGTGGACAGTCAATAATTCACCCCTCCACTTT.